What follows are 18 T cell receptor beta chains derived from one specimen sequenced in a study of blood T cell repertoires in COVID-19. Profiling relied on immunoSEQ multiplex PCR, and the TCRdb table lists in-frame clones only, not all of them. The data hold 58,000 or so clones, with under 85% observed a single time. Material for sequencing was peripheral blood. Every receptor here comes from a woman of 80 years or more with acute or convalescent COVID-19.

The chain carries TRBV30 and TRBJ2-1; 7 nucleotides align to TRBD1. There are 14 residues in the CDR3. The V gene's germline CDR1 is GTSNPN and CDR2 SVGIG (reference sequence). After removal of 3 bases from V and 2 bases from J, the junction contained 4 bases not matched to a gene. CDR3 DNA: TGTGCCTGGAGAGAGGGGGCCCCCTACAATGAGCAGTTCTTC. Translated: CAWREGAPYNEQFF.

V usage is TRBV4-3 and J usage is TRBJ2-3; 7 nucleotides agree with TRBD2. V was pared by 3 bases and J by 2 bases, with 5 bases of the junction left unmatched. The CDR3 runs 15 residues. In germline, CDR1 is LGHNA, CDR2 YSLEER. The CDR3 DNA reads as TGCGCCAGCAGCCACCTTAGCGGGCTCACAGATACGCAGTATTTT. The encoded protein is CASSHLSGLTDTQYF.

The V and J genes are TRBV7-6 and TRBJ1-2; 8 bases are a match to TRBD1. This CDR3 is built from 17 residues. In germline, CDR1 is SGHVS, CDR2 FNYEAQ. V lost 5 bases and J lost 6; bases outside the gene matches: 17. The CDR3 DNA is TGTGCCAGCAGCGCCGAGGCAGGACAGGGTTTAATGGATGGCTACACCTTC. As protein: CASSAEAGQGLMDGYTF.

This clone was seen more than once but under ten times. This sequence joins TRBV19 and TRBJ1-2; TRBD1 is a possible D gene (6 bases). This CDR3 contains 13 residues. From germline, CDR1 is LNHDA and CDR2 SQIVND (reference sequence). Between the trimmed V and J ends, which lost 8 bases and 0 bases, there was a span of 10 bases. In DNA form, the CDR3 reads TGTGCCAGTTTGGCAGGGGCTAACTATGGCTACACCTTC. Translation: CASLAGANYGYTF.

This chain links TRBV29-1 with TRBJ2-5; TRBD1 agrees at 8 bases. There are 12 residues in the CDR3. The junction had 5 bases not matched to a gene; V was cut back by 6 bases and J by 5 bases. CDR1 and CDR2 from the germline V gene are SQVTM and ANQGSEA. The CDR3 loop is CSVGRQGETQYF. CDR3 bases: TGCAGCGTCGGCAGACAGGGGGAGACCCAGTACTTC.

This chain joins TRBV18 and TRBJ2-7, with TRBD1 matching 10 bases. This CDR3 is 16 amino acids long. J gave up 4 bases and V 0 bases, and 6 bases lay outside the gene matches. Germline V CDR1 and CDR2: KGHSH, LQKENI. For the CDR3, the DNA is TGTGCCAGCTCACCACCTAAAGGACAGGGGGTATACGAGCAGTACTTC. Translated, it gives CASSPPKGQGVYEQYF.

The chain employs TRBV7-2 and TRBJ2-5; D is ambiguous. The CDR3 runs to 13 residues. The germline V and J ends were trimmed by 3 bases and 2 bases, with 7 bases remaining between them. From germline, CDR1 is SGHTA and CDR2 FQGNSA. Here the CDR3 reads CASSLAVQETQYF. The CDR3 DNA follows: TGTGCCAGCAGCTTGGCGGTACAAGAGACCCAGTACTTC.

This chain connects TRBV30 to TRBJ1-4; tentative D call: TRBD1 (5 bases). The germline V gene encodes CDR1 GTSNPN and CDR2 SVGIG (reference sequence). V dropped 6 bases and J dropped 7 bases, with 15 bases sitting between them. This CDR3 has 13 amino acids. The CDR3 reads CACHGTGSEKLFF. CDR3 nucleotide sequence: TGTGCCTGTCATGGTACAGGTAGTGAAAAACTGTTTTTT. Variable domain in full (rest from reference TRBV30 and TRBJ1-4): SQTIHQWPATLVQPVGSPLSLECTVEGTSNPNLYWYRQAAGRGLQLLFYSVGIGQISSEVPQNLSASRPQDRQFILSSKKLLLSDSGFYLCACHGTGSEKLFFGSGTQLSVL.

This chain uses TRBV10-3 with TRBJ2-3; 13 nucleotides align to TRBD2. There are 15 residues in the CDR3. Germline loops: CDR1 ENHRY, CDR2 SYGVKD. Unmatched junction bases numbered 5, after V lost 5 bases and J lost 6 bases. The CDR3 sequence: CAISPGLAGMDTQYF. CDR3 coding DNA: TGTGCCATCAGTCCGGGACTAGCGGGAATGGATACGCAGTATTTT.

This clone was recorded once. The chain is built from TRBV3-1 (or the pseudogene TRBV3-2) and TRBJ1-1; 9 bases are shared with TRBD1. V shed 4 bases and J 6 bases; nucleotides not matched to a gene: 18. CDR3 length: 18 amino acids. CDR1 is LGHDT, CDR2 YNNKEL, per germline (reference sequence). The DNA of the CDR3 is TGTGCCAGCAGCCCCCAAGTTGGGGACAGGGAGGGGGTCCCTGAAGCTTTCTTT. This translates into CASSPQVGDREGVPEAFF.

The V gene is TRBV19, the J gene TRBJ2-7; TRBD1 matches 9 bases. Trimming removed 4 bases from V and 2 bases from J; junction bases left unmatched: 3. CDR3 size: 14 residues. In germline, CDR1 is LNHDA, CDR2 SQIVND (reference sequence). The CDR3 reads CASSTQGATYEQYF. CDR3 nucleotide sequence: TGTGCCAGTAGTACACAGGGGGCAACCTACGAGCAGTACTTC.

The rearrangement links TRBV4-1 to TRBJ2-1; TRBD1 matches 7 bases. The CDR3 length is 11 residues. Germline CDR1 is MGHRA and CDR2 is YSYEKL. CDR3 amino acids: CVPTGVNEQFF. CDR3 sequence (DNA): TGCGTACCTACAGGGGTCAATGAGCAGTTCTTC.

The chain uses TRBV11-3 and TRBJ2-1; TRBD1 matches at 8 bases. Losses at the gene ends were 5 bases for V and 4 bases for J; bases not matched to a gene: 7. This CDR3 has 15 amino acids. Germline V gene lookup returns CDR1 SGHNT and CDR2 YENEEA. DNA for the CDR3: TGTGCCAGCAGCCAAACAGGGGGACTTTACAATGAGCAGTTCTTC. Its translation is CASSQTGGLYNEQFF.

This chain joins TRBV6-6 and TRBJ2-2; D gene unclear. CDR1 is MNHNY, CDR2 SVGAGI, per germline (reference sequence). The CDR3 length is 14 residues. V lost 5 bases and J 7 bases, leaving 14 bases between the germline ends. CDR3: CASSPPPPGGELFF. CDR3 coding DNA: TGTGCCAGCAGTCCACCTCCACCCGGCGGGGAGCTGTTTTTT.

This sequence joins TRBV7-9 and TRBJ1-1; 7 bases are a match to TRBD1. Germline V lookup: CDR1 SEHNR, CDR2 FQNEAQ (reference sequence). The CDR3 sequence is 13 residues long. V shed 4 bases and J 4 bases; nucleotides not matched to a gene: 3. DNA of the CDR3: TGTGCCAGCAGCTCATACAGGGGCACTGAAGCTTTCTTT. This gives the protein CASSSYRGTEAFF. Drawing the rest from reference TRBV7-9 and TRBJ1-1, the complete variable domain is DTGVSQNPRHKITKRGQNVTFRCDPISEHNRLYWYRQTLGQGPEFLTYFQNEAQLEKSRLLSDRFSAERPKGSFSTLEIQRTEQGDSAMYLCASSSYRGTEAFFGQGTRLTVV.

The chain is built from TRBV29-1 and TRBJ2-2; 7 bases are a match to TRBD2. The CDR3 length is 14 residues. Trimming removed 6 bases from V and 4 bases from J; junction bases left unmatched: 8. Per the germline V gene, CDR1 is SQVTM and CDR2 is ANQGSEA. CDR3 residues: CSVSGGDATGELFF. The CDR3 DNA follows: TGCAGCGTCTCGGGGGGAGACGCCACCGGGGAGCTGTTTTTT.

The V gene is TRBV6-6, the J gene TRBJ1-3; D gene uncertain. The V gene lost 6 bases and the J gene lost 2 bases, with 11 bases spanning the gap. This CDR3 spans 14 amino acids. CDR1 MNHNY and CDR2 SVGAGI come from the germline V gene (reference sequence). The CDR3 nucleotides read TGTGCCAGCAGCCCTGTGAGGGCTGGAAACACCATATATTTT. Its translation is CASSPVRAGNTIYF.

The DNA of the CDR3 is TGTGCCAGCAGGCGGCAGAGCATTAGGAATGGCTACACCTTC. Translation: CASRRQSIRNGYTF. The rearrangement uses TRBV28 and TRBJ1-2; D is unresolved. The CDR3 length is 14 residues. Per the germline V gene, CDR1 is MDHEN and CDR2 is SYDVKM. V was shortened by 6 bases and J by 6 bases, with 17 bases between the two germline ends.